Below, 2 T cell receptor beta chains from the same sample are listed, as sequenced in a study of technical replicates of blood from a handful of donors. TCRdb's table, derived via immunoSEQ multiplex PCR, lists solely in-frame clones and lacks some. Of 80,000 to 90,000 clones in the sample, roughly 94% were seen once. Sequenced sample: T cells isolated from PBMCs. The receptors derive from a human donor in good health.

V is TRBV6-6 and J is TRBJ2-5; 7 bases fit TRBD1. From germline, CDR1 is MNHNY and CDR2 SVGAGI (reference sequence). The junction had 11 bases not matched to a gene; V was cut back by 2 bases and J by 5 bases. CDR3 length: 16 amino acids. For the CDR3, the DNA is TGTGCCAGCAGTTACCTAGGGGAAGGGGGCAGTGAGACCCAGTACTTC. Protein product: CASSYLGEGGSETQYF.

This clone was seen just once. This chain links TRBV18 with TRBJ1-4; TRBD1 matches 7 bases. V shed 2 bases, J shed 3 bases, and the junction held 3 bases outside the gene matches. The germline V gene has CDR1 KGHSH and CDR2 LQKENI. This CDR3 is 15 amino acids long. The CDR3 DNA follows: TGTGCCAGCTCACCAAACAGGGGATCTAATGAAAAACTGTTTTTT. Its protein is CASSPNRGSNEKLFF.